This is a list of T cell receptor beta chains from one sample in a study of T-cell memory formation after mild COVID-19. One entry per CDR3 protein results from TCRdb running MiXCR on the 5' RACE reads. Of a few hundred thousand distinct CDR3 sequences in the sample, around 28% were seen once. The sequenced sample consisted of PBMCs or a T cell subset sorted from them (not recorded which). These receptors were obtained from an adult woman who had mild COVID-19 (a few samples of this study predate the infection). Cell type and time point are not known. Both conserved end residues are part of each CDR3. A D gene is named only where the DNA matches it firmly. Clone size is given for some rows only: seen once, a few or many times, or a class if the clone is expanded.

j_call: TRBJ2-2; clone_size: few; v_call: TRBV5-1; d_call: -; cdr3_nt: TGCGCCAGCAGCTGGGGACCACGAAACGCGAACACCGGGGAGCTGTTTTTT; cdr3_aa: CASSWGPRNANTGELFF
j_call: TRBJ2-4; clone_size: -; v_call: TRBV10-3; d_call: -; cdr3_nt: TGTGCCATCAGTCCGACGGGGGCTCTAGCCAAAAACATTCAGTACTTC; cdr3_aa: CAISPTGALAKNIQYF
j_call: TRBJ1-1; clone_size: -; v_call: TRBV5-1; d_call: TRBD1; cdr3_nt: TGCGCCAGCAGCTTTCAGGGGGCGGAGGAAGCTTTCTTT; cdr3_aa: CASSFQGAEEAFF
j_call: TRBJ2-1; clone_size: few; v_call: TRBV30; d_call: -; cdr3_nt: TGTGCCTGTCCTCTGGCAGGTATTGGTTTTGAGCAGTTCTTC; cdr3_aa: CACPLAGIGFEQFF
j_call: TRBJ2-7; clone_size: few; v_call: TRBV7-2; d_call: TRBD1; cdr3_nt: TGTGCCAGCAGCTTAATGGACAGGGGGCGCGAGCAGTACTTC; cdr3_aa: CASSLMDRGREQYF
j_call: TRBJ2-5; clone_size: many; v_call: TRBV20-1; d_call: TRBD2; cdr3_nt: TGCAGTGCTTCGACTAGCGGGAGGGCCGGGAGAAAGACCCAGTACTTC; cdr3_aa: CSASTSGRAGRKTQYF
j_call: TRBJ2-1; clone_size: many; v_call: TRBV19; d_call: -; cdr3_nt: TGTGCCAGTAGTAAAGGGGGTGACTACAATGAGCAGTTCTTC; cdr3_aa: CASSKGGDYNEQFF
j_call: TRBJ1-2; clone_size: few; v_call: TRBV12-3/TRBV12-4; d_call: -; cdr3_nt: TGTGCCAGCAGTTCCAAGACAGGAGGGAACTATGGCTACACCTTC; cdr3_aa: CASSSKTGGNYGYTF
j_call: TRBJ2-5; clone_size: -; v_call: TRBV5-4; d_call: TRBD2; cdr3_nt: TGTGCCAGCAGCCGAGCGGGGGAACCCCAAGAGACCCAGTACTTC; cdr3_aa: CASSRAGEPQETQYF
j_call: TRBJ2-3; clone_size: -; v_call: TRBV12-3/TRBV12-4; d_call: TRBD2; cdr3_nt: TGTGCCAGCAGTTTGACTAGCGGGAGGTCCTCGCAGTATTTT; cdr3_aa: CASSLTSGRSSQYF
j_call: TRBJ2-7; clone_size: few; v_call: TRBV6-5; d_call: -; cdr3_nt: TGTGCCAGCAGTTACTCGAGACGGTATCTCTCCTACGAGCAGTACTTC; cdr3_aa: CASSYSRRYLSYEQYF
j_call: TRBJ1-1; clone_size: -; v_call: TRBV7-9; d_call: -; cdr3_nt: TGTGCCAGCAGCTTAGCACTTGAAGCTTTCTTT; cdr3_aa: CASSLALEAFF
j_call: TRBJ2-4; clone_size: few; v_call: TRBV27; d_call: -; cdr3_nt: TGTGCCAGCAGTTTCAGAAACATTCAGTACTTC; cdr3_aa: CASSFRNIQYF
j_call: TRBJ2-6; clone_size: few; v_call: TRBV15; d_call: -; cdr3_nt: TGTGCCACCAGCAGAGGAGACAGTAACTCTGGGGCCAACGTCCTGACTTTC; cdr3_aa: CATSRGDSNSGANVLTF
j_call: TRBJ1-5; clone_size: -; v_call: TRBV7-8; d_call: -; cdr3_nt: TGTGCCAGCAGCTCCAGCCCTAATCAGCCCCAGCATTTT; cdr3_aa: CASSSSPNQPQHF
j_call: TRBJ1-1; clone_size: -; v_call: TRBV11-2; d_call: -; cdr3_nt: TGTGCCAGCAGCTTAACCGACTCTGAAGCTTTCTTT; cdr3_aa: CASSLTDSEAFF
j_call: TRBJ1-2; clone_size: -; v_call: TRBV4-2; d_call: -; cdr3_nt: TGTGCCAGCAGCCAAGAATGGCCCCGGGTAGTTGGCTACACCTTC; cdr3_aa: CASSQEWPRVVGYTF
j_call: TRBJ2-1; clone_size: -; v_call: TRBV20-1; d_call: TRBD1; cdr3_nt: TGCAGTGCTCAGGACCCGGGACAGGTCGACAATGAGCAGTTCTTC; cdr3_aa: CSAQDPGQVDNEQFF
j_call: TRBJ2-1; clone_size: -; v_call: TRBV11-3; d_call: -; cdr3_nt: TGTGCCAGCAGCGCCCGACTGGGCTCCTACAATGAGCAGTTCTTC; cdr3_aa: CASSARLGSYNEQFF
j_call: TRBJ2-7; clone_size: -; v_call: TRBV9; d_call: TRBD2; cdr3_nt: TGTGCCAGCAGCGTAGGAAGCGGGGGCCCACCTAGATACTTC; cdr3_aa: CASSVGSGGPPRYF
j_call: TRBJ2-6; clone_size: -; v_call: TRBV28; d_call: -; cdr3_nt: TGTGCCAGCGATAGTAAGGGTTTCCGCTCTGGGGCCAACGTCCTGACTTTC; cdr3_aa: CASDSKGFRSGANVLTF
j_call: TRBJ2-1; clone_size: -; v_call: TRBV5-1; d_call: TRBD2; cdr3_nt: TGCGCCAGCATGACTGCCGGGACTAGCAATGAGCAGTTCTTC; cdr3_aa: CASMTAGTSNEQFF
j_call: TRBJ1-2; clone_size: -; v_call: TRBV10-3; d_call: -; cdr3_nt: TGTGCCATCAGTGAGTGGGCAGGGGATGGCTACACCTTC; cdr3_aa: CAISEWAGDGYTF
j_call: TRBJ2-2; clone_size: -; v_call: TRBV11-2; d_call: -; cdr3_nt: TGTGCCAGCAGCTGGGTCTACACCGGGGAGCTGTTTTTT; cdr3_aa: CASSWVYTGELFF
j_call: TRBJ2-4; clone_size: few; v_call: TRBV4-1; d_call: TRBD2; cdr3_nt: TGCGCCAGCAGCCTCGGACTAGCGGGGGGGGAAGCCAAAAACATTCAGTACTTC; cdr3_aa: CASSLGLAGGEAKNIQYF
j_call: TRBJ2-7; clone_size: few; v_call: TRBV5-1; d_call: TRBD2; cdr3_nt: TGCGCCAGCAGCTTGGGAGTTGCGGGGGGTAGCTCCTACGAGCAGTACTTC; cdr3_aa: CASSLGVAGGSSYEQYF
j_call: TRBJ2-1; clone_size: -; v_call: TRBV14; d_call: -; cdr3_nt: TGTGCCAGCAGCCCCCGAAGGGCCGGGGTAACCTACAATGAGCAGTTCTTC; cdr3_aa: CASSPRRAGVTYNEQFF
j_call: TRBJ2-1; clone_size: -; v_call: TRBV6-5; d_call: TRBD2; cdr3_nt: TGTGCCAGCAGTTACGGTAGCGGGGGCCGGGAGCAGTTCTTC; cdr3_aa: CASSYGSGGREQFF
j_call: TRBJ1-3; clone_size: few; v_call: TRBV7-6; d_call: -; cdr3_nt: TGTGCCAGCAGTTCATTCGGGGGATCTGGAAACACCATATATTTT; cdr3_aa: CASSSFGGSGNTIYF
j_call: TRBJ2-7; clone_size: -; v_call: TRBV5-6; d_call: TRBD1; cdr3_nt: TGTGCCAGCAGGGGGGACAGATCTAACGAGCAGTACTTC; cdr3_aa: CASRGDRSNEQYF
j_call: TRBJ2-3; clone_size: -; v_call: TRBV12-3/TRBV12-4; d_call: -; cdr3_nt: TGTGCCAGAAGTTTAGTAGCCAGGGGCGCAGATACGCAGTATTTT; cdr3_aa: CARSLVARGADTQYF
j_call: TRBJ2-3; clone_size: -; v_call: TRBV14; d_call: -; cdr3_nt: TGTGCCAGCAGCCAAGAACCCATAGGGCAGGGATCAGATACGCAGTATTTT; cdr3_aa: CASSQEPIGQGSDTQYF
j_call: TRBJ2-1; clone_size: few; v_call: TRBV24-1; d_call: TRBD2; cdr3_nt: TGTGCCACCAGTGACCCCAGCGGGACTTTCAATGAGCAGTTCTTC; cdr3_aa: CATSDPSGTFNEQFF
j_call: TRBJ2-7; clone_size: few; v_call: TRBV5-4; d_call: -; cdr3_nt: TGTGCCAGCAGCCTTGACTACTACGAGCAGTACTTC; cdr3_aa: CASSLDYYEQYF
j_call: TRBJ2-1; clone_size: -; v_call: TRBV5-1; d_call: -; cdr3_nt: TGCGCCTCGGGACCCGGATACAATGAGCAGTTCTTC; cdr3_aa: CASGPGYNEQFF
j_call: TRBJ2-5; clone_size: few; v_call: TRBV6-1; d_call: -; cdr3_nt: TGTGCCAGCTCCAAGTTGGGACTCGAGGAGACCCAGTACTTC; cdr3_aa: CASSKLGLEETQYF
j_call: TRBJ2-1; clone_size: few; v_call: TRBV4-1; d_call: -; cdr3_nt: TGCGCCAGCAGCCAAGGATCACAGGGTAACAATGAGCAGTTCTTC; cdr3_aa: CASSQGSQGNNEQFF
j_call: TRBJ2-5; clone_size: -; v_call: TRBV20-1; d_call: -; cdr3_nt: TGCAGTGCTCCCCGTGGTAGCGGACACCAAGAGACCCAGTACTTC; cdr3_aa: CSAPRGSGHQETQYF
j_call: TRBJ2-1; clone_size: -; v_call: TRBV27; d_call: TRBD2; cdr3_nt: TGTGCCAGCAGCCAGGGACTAACCCCACGGGGAGAGCAGTTCTTC; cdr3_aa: CASSQGLTPRGEQFF
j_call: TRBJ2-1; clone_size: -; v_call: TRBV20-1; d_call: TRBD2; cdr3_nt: TGCAGTGCTATGACTAGCGGGAGGGCCCTTTACAATGAGCAGTTCTTC; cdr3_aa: CSAMTSGRALYNEQFF
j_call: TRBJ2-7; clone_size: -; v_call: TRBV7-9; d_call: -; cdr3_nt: TGTGCCAGCAGCTCATCGGACGGTGCCTACGAGCAGTACTTC; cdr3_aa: CASSSSDGAYEQYF
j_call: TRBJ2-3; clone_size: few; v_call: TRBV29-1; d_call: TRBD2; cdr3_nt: TGCAGCGGTAGCGGGAGGTTAAGCGGTACGCAGTATTTT; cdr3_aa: CSGSGRLSGTQYF
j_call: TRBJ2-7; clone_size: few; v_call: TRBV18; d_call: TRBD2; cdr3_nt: TGTGCCAGCTCACTAACCTGGGGACTAGGGGGCGAGCAGTACTTC; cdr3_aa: CASSLTWGLGGEQYF
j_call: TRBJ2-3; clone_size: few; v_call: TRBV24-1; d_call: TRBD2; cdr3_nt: TGTGCCACCAGTGACCCATCTAGCGGGGGACAATCATACACAGATACGCAGTATTTT; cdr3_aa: CATSDPSSGGQSYTDTQYF
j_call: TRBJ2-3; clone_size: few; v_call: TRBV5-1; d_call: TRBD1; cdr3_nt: TGCGCCAGCAGTGCCTTGGGGTTTGGACAGGCAGATACGCAGTATTTT; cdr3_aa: CASSALGFGQADTQYF
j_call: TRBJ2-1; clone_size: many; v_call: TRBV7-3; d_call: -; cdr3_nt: TGTGCCAGCAGCCCCGACAGCTCCTACAATGAGCAGTTCTTC; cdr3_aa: CASSPDSSYNEQFF
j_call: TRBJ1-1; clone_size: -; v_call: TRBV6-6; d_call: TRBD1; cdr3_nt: TGTGCCAGCAGTTACTCGACTTCCCGGGACAGGAACACTGAAGCTTTCTTT; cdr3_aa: CASSYSTSRDRNTEAFF
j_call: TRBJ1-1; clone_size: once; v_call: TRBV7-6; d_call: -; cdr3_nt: TGTGCCAGCAGCTTAGTACAGGGTCACACTGAAGCTTTCTTT; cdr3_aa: CASSLVQGHTEAFF
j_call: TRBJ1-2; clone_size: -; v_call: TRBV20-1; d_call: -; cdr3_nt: TGCAGTGCTAGAGATTACAGCCCCTCCGGCTACACCTTC; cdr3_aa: CSARDYSPSGYTF
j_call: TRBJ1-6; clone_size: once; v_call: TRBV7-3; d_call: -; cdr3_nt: TGTGCCAGCAGTTCTAACGGACACCTGCTAAATAATTCACCCCTCCACTTT; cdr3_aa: CASSSNGHLLNNSPLHF